This T cell receptor beta chain was sequenced for a study of PD-L1 blockade in urothelial cancer. At the level of the study: As for prior chemotherapy regimens, patients had received 0 to 3. Analyzed time points were 3 weeks (second dose) and 6 weeks after therapy began.

J was trimmed by 0 bases and V by 2 bases; bases with no gene match: 2. This CDR3 has 15 residues. The germline gives CDR1 SGHKS, CDR2 YYEKEE (reference sequence). Findings of the study overall: Blood clones associated with the tumor expanded more at 3 weeks in durable-benefit patients.

Synthetically made TCR analog templates were put into each PCR as spikes. Here immunoSEQ multiplex PCR was the method, and the copy in TCRdb shows in-frame clones only, minus some. The sample has under 120,000 clones; about 85% are singletons. Worth noting for this clone: Its target is not known.

This sequence originates from a man in his forties or fifties with urothelial cancer. This chain links TRBV5-5 with TRBJ1-3; 7 bases agree with TRBD1. Sequenced material: PBMCs, taken around atezolizumab (anti-PD-L1) treatment. CDR3 protein: CASSLRTGSGNTIYF. Written as DNA, the CDR3 is TGTGCCAGCAGCTTAAGGACAGGCTCTGGAAACACCATATATTTT.